These 9 T cell receptor beta chains were all obtained from the same sample, sequenced in a study of CD8+CD57+ T cells in acquired aplastic anemia. The sequenced patients had an expansion of CD8+CD57+ cells seen by flow cytometry. TCR beta VDJ and CDR3 were profiled, and genomic DNA was the template. A single record per CDR3 protein comes from TCRdb applying MiXCR to the reads. The table records approximately 190,000 distinct CDR3 sequences, under 55% of them present only once. Sequencing was carried out using sorted CD4+, CD8+, or CD8+CD57+ T cells (not recorded which) from PBMCs. These TCRs come from a human donor with aplastic anemia.

The chain carries TRBV25-1 and TRBJ1-2, with 7 bases matching TRBD1. CDR3 length: 14 amino acids. The V segment lost 3 bases and the J segment 4 bases; nucleotides outside the gene matches: 5. CDR1 is MGHDK, CDR2 SYGVNS, per germline. CDR3 bases: TGTGCCAGCAGTGAGGGGACAGACTTCTATGGCTACACCTTC. This codes for CASSEGTDFYGYTF.

The chain is built from TRBV15 and TRBJ2-1; 10 nucleotides match TRBD2. V lost 1 base, J lost 3 bases, and 0 bases stayed unmatched. CDR3 size: 15 residues. Germline V CDR1 and CDR2: LNHNV, YYDKDF (reference sequence). The CDR3, as DNA: TGTGCCACCAGCAGAGGGACTAGCGGCTACAATGAGCAGTTCTTC. Its translation is CATSRGTSGYNEQFF. Full variable domain (outside the CDR3, taken from reference TRBV15 and TRBJ2-1): DAMVIQNPRYQVTQFGKPVTLSCSQTLNHNVMYWYQQKSSQAPKLLFHYYDKDFNNEADTPDNFQSRRPNTSFCFLDIRSPGLGDTAMYLCATSRGTSGYNEQFFGPGTRLTVL.

This chain uses TRBV2 with TRBJ2-1, with D tentatively TRBD1 (5 bases). Trimming pared 2 bases from V and 6 bases from J, leaving 14 bases between. The V gene's germline CDR1 is SNHLY and CDR2 FYNNEI. The length of the CDR3 is 15 residues. CDR3 sequence reads: CASSERQLIVNEQFF. CDR3 sequence (DNA): TGTGCCAGCAGTGAACGACAGCTAATTGTCAATGAGCAGTTCTTC.

CDR3 DNA sequence: TGTGCCAGTAGTATCCTCGGGACAGGGCAAAGTGAGCAGTTCTTC. Amino acids: CASSILGTGQSEQFF. The rearrangement joins TRBV19 to TRBJ2-1, with 9 bases identical to TRBD1. This CDR3 has 15 amino acids. Losses at the gene ends were 3 bases for V and 9 bases for J; bases not matched to a gene: 9. Per germline, CDR1 LNHDA and CDR2 SQIVND (reference sequence).

This clonotype showed up many times. The genes are TRBV6-5 and TRBJ2-5, with 7 bases lining up with TRBD2. Germline V gene sequence: CDR1 MNHEY, CDR2 SVGAGI. This CDR3 has 15 amino acids. Trimming took 6 bases from V and 1 from J; bases not matched to a gene: 8. The CDR3 nucleotides read TGTGCCAGCAGGCGTGACGGGAGGTTCCAAGAGACCCAGTACTTC. Protein: CASRRDGRFQETQYF.

About this clonotype itself: Being one base from a much bigger clone, this may be a read error. This chain links TRBV11-3 with TRBJ2-1; D gene uncertain. The CDR3 has 13 amino acids. The V gene's germline CDR1 is SGHNT and CDR2 YENEEA. The ends were cut back, 3 bases at V and 10 bases at J, with 13 bases in the middle. The CDR3 sequence is CASSFGHGGEQFF. The CDR3 region has the DNA TGTGCCAGCAGCTTTGGGCACGGTGGCGAGCAGTTCTTC.

This chain uses TRBV4-1 with TRBJ2-7; possible D gene TRBD2, 5 bases. V shed 4 bases and J shed 1 base, with 14 bases lying between them. Germline CDR1 is MGHRA and CDR2 is YSYEKL. The CDR3 runs to 15 residues. The CDR3 DNA reads TGCGCCAGCAGCCCAACGGACGGACTGTCCTACGAGCAGTACTTC. Residues: CASSPTDGLSYEQYF.

This clonotype was counted once. J is TRBJ1-3 and V is TRBV7-8, with 7 bases fitting TRBD1. The CDR3 is made up of 16 amino acids. The V segment lost 4 bases and the J segment 8 bases; nucleotides outside the gene matches: 14. Germline CDR1 SGHVS, CDR2 FQNEAQ. In DNA, the CDR3 is TGTGCCAGCAGCTCCCAGTCGACAGGGTGGGGAGACACCATATATTTT. Translating it yields CASSSQSTGWGDTIYF.

Note on this clonotype: A read error is possible here, since a much larger clone lies one base away. The chain links TRBV11-3 to TRBJ2-7; no definite D call. The end of the DNA is better explained by TRBJ2-1, so the J call may be wrong. Germline loops: CDR1 SGHNT, CDR2 YENEEA. This CDR3 is built from 11 residues. CDR3 coding DNA: TGTGCCAGCAGCTTAAGGAGTGAGCAGTTCTTC. As protein: CASSLRSEQFF.